This TCR beta chain was sequenced for a study of blood T cell repertoires in COVID-19. Study background: Samples taken during acute and convalescent COVID-19 were collected in the United States, Italy and Spain. PBMCs, B-cell-depleted T cells, or T cells were the source of the cDNA or gDNA that made up the material.

This CDR3 spans 15 amino acids. Looked up from germline, CDR1 is MRHNA and CDR2 is SNTAGT. V lost 8 bases, J lost 3 bases, and 12 bases stayed unmatched. Authors' methods: Amplification with reference gene primers provided the estimates of nucleated cell counts. Sequencing used immunoSEQ multiplex PCR; TCRdb keeps in-frame clones, though not all of them. Clonal size and the V and J genes are those of that table, whereas D and trimming came from the DNA. The sample lists 55,000 to 70,000 clones, 90% to 95% occurring once. This clonotype was sampled from a man aged 35 to 55 with COVID-19, enrolled during active disease. The sequencing input was peripheral blood. The rearrangement joins TRBV6-4 to TRBJ2-7; 8 positions agree with TRBD1. CDR3 region: CASGLGRGHFYEQYF. In DNA form, the CDR3 reads TGTGCCAGCGGGTTGGGCAGGGGGCACTTCTACGAGCAGTACTTC.